The T cell receptor (beta chain) described here comes from a study of cytomegalovirus exposure and HLA in healthy donors. Study summary: A prior analysis found about 110 million unique TCR beta sequences from 170 million or so T cells.

PCR employed 60 Vbeta and 13 Jbeta primers. The data were produced by immunoSEQ multiplex PCR, yet TCRdb's version contains in-frame clones alone and is incomplete. In the table there are 180,000 or so clones, around 76% of which are singletons. Notes on this clone: Its antigen is undetermined.

The V and J ends lost 6 bases and 0 bases, in that order; junction bases with no gene match: 3. The germline V gene has CDR1 MDHEN and CDR2 SYDVKM. This CDR3 is 15 amino acids long. Findings of the study overall: TCR beta V segments were, for the most part, productive about 87% or about 30% of the time in an earlier analysis. A later analysis appeared to link common viral pathogens to several of the most significant clusters. Over 150 TCR beta chains were listed as cytomegalovirus-associated.

Sequences were obtained from PBMCs. The source of this sequence is a man aged 35 to 55 in good health and CMV-seronegative. This rearrangement joins TRBV28 to TRBJ1-4; 8 nucleotides align to TRBD1. The CDR3: CASRVQGATNEKLFF. CDR3 in DNA: TGTGCCAGCAGGGTACAGGGGGCAACTAATGAAAAACTGTTTTTT.